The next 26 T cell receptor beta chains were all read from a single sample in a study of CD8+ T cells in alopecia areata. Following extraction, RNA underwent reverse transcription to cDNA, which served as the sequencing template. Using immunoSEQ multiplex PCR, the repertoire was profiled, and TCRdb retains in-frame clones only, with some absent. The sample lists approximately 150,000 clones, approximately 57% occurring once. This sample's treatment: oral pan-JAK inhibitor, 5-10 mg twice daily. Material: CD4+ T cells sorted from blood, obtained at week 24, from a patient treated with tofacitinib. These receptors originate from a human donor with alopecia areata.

For the CDR3, the DNA is TGTGCCTGGAGCCTAACAGGACCCTCTGGAAACACCATATATTTT. This codes for CAWSLTGPSGNTIYF. The V and J genes are TRBV30 and TRBJ1-3, with a weak D call TRBD1 (5 bases). V was pared by 3 bases and J by 0 bases, with 12 bases between. Germline loops: CDR1 GTSNPN, CDR2 SVGIG (reference sequence). The CDR3 is 15 residues long.

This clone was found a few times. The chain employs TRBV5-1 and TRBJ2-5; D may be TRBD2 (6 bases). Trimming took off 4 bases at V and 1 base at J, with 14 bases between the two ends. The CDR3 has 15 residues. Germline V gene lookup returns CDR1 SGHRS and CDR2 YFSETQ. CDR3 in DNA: TGCGCCAGCAGCCCCCGGGGACTCCTCCAAGAGACCCAGTACTTC. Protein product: CASSPRGLLQETQYF.

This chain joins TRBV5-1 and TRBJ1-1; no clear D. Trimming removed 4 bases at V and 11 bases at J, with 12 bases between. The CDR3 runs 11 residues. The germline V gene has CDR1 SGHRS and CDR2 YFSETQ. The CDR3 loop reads CASSHDGPAFF. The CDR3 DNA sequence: TGCGCCAGCAGCCACGACGGCCCGGCTTTCTTT.

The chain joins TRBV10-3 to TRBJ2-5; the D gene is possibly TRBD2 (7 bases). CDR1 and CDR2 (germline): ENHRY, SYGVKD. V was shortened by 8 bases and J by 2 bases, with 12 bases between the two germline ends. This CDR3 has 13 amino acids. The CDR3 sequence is CAIGGAAQETQYF. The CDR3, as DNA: TGTGCCATCGGGGGGGCAGCTCAAGAGACCCAGTACTTC.

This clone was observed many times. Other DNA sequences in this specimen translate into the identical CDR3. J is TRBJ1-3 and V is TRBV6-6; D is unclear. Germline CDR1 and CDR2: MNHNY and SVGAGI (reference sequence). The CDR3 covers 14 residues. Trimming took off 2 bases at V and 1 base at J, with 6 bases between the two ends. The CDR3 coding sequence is TGTGCCAGCAGTTACGGACGTTCTGGAAACACCATATATTTT. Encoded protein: CASSYGRSGNTIYF.

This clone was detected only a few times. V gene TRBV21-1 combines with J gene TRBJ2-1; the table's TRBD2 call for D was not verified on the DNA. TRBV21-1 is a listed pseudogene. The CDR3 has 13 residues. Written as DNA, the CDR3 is TGTGCCAGCAGCAAAGTCGGGGTCAATGAGCAGTTCTTC. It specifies CASSKVGVNEQFF.

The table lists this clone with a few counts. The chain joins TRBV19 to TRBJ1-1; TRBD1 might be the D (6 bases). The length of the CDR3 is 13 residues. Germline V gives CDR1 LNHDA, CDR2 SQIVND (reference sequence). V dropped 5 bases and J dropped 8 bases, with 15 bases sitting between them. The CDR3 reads CASSPTRGREAFF. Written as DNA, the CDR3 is TGTGCCAGTAGTCCAACACGGGGGCGCGAAGCTTTCTTT.

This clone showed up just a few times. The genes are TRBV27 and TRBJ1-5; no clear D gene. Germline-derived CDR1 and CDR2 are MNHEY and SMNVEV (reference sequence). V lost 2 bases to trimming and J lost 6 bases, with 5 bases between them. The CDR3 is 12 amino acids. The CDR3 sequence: CASSLMGQPQHF. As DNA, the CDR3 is TGTGCCAGCAGTTTAATGGGTCAGCCCCAGCATTTT.

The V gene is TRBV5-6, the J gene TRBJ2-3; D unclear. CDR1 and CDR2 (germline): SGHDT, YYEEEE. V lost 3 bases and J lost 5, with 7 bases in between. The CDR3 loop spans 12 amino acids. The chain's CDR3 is CASSSGVDTQYF. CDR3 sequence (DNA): TGTGCCAGCAGCTCCGGAGTAGATACGCAGTATTTT.

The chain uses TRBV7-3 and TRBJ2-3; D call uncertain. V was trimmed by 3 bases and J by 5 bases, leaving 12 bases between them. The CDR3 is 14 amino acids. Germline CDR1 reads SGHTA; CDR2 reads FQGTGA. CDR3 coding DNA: TGTGCCAGCAGCTTCCCGGCCGCCGGAGATACGCAGTATTTT. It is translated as CASSFPAAGDTQYF. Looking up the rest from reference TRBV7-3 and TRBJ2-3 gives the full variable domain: GAGVSQTPSNKVTEKGKYVELRCDPISGHTALYWYRQSLGQGPEFLIYFQGTGAADDSGLPNDRFFAVRPEGSVSTLKIQRTERGDSAVYLCASSFPAAGDTQYFGPGTRLTVL.

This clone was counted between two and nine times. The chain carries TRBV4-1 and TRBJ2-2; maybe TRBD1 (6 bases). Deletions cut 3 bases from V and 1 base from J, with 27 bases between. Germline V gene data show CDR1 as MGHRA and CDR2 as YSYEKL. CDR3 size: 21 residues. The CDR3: CASSHHPPGHTTEGNTGELFF. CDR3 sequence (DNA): TGCGCCAGCAGCCACCACCCACCGGGACATACAACAGAAGGGAACACCGGGGAGCTGTTTTTT.

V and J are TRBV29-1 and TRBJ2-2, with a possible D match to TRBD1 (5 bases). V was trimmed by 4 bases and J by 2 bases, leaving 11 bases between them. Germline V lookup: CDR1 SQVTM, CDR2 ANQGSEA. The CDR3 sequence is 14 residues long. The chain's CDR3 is CSVAETVNTGELFF. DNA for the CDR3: TGCAGCGTTGCGGAGACAGTTAACACCGGGGAGCTGTTTTTT.

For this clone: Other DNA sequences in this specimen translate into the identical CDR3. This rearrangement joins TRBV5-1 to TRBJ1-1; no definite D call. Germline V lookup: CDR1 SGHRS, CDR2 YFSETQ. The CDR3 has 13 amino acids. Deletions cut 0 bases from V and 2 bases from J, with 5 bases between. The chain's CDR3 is CASSLEVNTEAFF. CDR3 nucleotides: TGCGCCAGCAGCTTGGAAGTTAACACTGAAGCTTTCTTT. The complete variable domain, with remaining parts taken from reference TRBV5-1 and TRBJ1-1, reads KAGVTQTPRYLIKTRGQQVTLSCSPISGHRSVSWYQQTPGQGLQFLFEYFSETQRNKGNFPGRFSGRQFSNSRSEMNVSTLELGDSALYLCASSLEVNTEAFFGQGTRLTVV.

CDR3 protein: CASSPGVYEQYF. CDR3 DNA: TGTGCCAGCAGCCCAGGGGTCTACGAGCAGTACTTC. The chain links TRBV5-6 to TRBJ2-7, with D possibly TRBD1 on 6 matching bases. The length of the CDR3 is 12 residues. Germline values: CDR1 SGHDT, CDR2 YYEEEE. V lost 4 bases and J lost 3, with 8 bases in between.

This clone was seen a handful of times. The CDR3 coding sequence is TGTGCCAGCAGCGCCGGACAGGGGCGGCAGACCCAGTACTTC. This encodes CASSAGQGRQTQYF. The V gene is TRBV9, the J gene TRBJ2-5, with TRBD1 matching 9 bases. Losses at the gene ends were 3 bases for V and 6 bases for J; bases not matched to a gene: 6. The CDR3 is 14 amino acids. Per the germline V gene, CDR1 is SGDLS and CDR2 is YYNGEE.

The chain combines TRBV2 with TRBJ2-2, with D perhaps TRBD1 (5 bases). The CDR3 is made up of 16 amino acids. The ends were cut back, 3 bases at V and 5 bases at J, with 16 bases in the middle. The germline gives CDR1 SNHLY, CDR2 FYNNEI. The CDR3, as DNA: TGTGCCAGCAGTGATAGACAGTTCTTTGGAACCGGGGAGCTGTTTTTT. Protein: CASSDRQFFGTGELFF.

The chain's CDR3 is CSVAGTRDRGGIEQFF. The CDR3 DNA is TGCAGCGTCGCCGGGACCCGGGACAGGGGGGGTATAGAGCAGTTCTTC. The chain carries TRBV29-1 and TRBJ2-1; the match to TRBD1 covers 11 bases. This CDR3 comprises 16 residues. V shed 6 bases, J shed 10 bases, and the junction held 17 bases outside the gene matches. CDR1 is SQVTM, CDR2 ANQGSEA, per germline.

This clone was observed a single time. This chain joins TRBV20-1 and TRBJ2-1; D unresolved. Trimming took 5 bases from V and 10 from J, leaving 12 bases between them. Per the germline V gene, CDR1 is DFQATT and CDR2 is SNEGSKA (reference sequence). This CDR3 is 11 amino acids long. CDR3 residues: CSAGPRGEQFF. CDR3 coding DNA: TGCAGTGCTGGCCCGCGTGGGGAGCAGTTCTTC.

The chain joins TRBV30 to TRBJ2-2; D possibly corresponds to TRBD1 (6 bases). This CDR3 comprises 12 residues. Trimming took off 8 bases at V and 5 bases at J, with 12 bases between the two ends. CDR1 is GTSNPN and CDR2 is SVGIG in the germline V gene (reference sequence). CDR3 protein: CARAQGTGELFF. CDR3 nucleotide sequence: TGTGCCAGAGCGCAGGGGACCGGGGAGCTGTTTTTT.

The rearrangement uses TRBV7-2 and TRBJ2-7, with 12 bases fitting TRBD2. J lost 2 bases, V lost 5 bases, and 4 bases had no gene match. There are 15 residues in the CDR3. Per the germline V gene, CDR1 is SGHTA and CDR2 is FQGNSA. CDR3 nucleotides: TGTGCCAGCAGCCCCCGGACTAGCGGGGCCTACGAGCAGTACTTC. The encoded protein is CASSPRTSGAYEQYF. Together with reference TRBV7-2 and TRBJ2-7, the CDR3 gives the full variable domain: GAGVSQSPSNKVTEKGKDVELRCDPISGHTALYWYRQSLGQGLEFLIYFQGNSAPDKSGLPSDRFSAERTGGSVSTLTIQRTQQEDSAVYLCASSPRTSGAYEQYFGPGTRLTVT.

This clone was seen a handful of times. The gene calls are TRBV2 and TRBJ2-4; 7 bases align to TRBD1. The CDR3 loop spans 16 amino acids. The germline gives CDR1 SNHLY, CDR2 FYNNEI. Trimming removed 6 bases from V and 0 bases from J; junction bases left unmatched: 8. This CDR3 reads CASSGDRQIAKNIQYF. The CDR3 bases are TGTGCCAGCAGCGGGGACAGACAGATAGCCAAAAACATTCAGTACTTC.

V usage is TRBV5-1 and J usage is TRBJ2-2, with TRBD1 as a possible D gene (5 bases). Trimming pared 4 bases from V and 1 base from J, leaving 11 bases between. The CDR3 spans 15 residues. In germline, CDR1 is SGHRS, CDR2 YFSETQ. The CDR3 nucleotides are TGCGCCAGCAGCAACGACAGACAGAACACCGGGGAGCTGTTTTTT. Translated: CASSNDRQNTGELFF.

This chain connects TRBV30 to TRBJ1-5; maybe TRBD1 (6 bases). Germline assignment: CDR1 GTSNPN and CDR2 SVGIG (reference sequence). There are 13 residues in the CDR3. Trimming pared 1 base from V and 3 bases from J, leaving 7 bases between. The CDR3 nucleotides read TGTGCCTGGAGTGGACAGGACAATCAGCCCCAGCATTTT. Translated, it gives CAWSGQDNQPQHF.

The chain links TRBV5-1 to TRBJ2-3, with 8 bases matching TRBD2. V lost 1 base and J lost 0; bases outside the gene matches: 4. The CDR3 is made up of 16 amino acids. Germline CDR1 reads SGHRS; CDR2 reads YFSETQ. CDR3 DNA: TGCGCCAGCAGCTTGAGCGGGAGATCCAGCACAGATACGCAGTATTTT. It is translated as CASSLSGRSSTDTQYF.

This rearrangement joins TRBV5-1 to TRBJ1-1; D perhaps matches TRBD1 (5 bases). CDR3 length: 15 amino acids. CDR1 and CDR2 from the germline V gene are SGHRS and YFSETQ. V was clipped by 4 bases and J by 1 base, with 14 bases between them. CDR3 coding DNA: TGCGCCAGCAGCCCGGGGACGGGGAAGAACACTGAAGCTTTCTTT. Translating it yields CASSPGTGKNTEAFF. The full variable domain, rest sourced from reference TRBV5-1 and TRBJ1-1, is KAGVTQTPRYLIKTRGQQVTLSCSPISGHRSVSWYQQTPGQGLQFLFEYFSETQRNKGNFPGRFSGRQFSNSRSEMNVSTLELGDSALYLCASSPGTGKNTEAFFGQGTRLTVV.

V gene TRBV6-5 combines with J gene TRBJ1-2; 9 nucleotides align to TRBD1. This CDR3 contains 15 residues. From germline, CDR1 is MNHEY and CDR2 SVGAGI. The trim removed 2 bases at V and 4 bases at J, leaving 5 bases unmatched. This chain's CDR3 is CASSYRGQGSYGYTF. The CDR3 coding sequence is TGTGCCAGCAGTTACCGGGGACAGGGCAGCTATGGCTACACCTTC.